This is a list of T cell receptor beta chains from one sample in a study of graft-versus-host responses after intestinal transplantation. These receptors have no known antigen. Clones were sequenced by immunoSEQ multiplex PCR, and TCRdb holds only the in-frame ones, with some missing. The sample comprises about 120,000 clones, approximately 92% of which are singletons, and 0.095% to 0.15% rests with the top ten. The sequences come from unstimulated CD4+ T cells sorted from spleen or lymph node cells, collected before intestinal transplant. The receptor source for this set is a human donor who received an intestinal transplant. Each CDR3 is given with its conserved first and last residue. D genes are given only for firm matches. The listing skips clone size in some rows; elsewhere it reads once, few, many or a size class.

abundance | d_gene | j_gene | v_gene | CDR3nt | CDR3aa
- | - | TRBJ1-1 | TRBV5-1 | TGCGCCAGCAGTTGGGACACGGAGAACACTGAAGCTTTCTTT | CASSWDTENTEAFF
- | TRBD2 | TRBJ2-7 | TRBV7-9 | TGTGCCAGCAGCTTAGATCGGACTAGCGGGGGATCCTACGAGCAGTACTTC | CASSLDRTSGGSYEQYF
- | - | TRBJ2-7 | TRBV19 | TGTGCCAGTAGTAAGAGGACAGCCTACGAGCAGTACTTC | CASSKRTAYEQYF
- | - | TRBJ1-1 | TRBV27 | TGTGCCAGCAGTTTTGCCAGTTTGAACACTGAAGCTTTCTTT | CASSFASLNTEAFF
- | TRBD1 | TRBJ1-2 | TRBV6-5 | TGTGCCAGCAGTTACTCCGACAGGGGGCGAGGCTACACCTTC | CASSYSDRGRGYTF
- | - | TRBJ1-5 | TRBV11-2 | TGTGCCAGCAGCTTAGTGGCAGGGAATCAGCCCCAGCATTTT | CASSLVAGNQPQHF
- | - | TRBJ1-3 | TRBV9 | TGTGCCAGCAGCGTAGAGGCGGTCTCTGGAAACACCATATATTTT | CASSVEAVSGNTIYF
- | - | TRBJ1-1 | TRBV7-3 | TGTGCCAGCAGCTTAACGTTCGGCTTCCGGGGGGTTATGAACACTGAAGCTTTCTTT | CASSLTFGFRGVMNTEAFF
- | - | TRBJ1-2 | TRBV9 | TGTGCCAGCAGCCCACCCCCCGGGACCTATGGCTACACCTTC | CASSPPPGTYGYTF
once | - | TRBJ2-1 | TRBV18 | TGTGCCAGCTCACCGGGCCCCACAGGGAACTTCTTC | CASSPGPTGNFF
- | - | TRBJ1-4 | TRBV6-6 | TGTGCCAGCAGTCGGGAGGGATCTGAAAAACTGTTTTTT | CASSREGSEKLFF
- | TRBD1 | TRBJ2-3 | TRBV6-1 | TGTGCCAGCAGTGAAGCCAGTGGACAGGGTAATTTGAAATATTTT | CASSEASGQGNLKYF
- | - | TRBJ1-1 | TRBV18 | TGTGCCAGCTCACCAGGGGGAAAGACGACTGAAGCTTTCTTT | CASSPGGKTTEAFF
- | - | TRBJ2-5 | TRBV12-5 | TGTGCTAGTGGTTTGGGGGGGACACCACAAGAGACCCAGTACTTC | CASGLGGTPQETQYF
- | - | TRBJ1-1 | TRBV6-4 | TGTGCCAGCAGTGAGGGGGCTGACACTGAAGCTTTCTTT | CASSEGADTEAFF
few | - | TRBJ1-5 | TRBV18 | TGTGCCAGCTCACCAATACAGGATCAGCCCCAGCATTTT | CASSPIQDQPQHF
- | TRBD2 | TRBJ2-1 | TRBV2 | TGTGCCAGCAGGAGCGGGACTAGAGCTTATGAGCAGTTCTTC | CASRSGTRAYEQFF
- | - | TRBJ2-5 | TRBV5-1 | TGCGCCAGCAGCACCGGGACGGGATTGCGAGAGACCCAGTACTTC | CASSTGTGLRETQYF
- | - | TRBJ2-7 | TRBV11-2 | TGTGCCAGCAGCTTTCAGGGACCTAGCTACGAGCAGTACTTC | CASSFQGPSYEQYF
few | TRBD1 | TRBJ2-1 | TRBV10-2 | TGCGCCAGCAGAGCCCTGGGACAGGGGAATAATGAGCAGTTCTTC | CASRALGQGNNEQFF
- | TRBD1 | TRBJ1-2 | TRBV25-1 | TGTGCCAGCAGTTTGGCAGGGGGCAGTGGCTACACCTTC | CASSLAGGSGYTF
- | TRBD1 | TRBJ1-2 | TRBV6-5 | TGTGCCAGCAGTTTAGGACAGGGTAACTATGGCTACACCTTC | CASSLGQGNYGYTF
once | - | TRBJ2-1 | TRBV5-4 | TGTGCCAGCAGTCCTCTGGGACGGATCAACAATGAGCAGTTCTTC | CASSPLGRINNEQFF
- | TRBD1 | TRBJ1-1 | TRBV7-9 | TGTGCCAGCAGCTTAGTGGTACAGGGGGTCGAAGCTTTCTTT | CASSLVVQGVEAFF
- | - | TRBJ2-3 | TRBV27 | TGTGCCAGCAGCCCAGGAGGAGATACGCAGTATTTT | CASSPGGDTQYF
- | - | TRBJ2-1 | TRBV6-1 | TGTGCCAGCAAGATCAGGGGAAGACAGTTCTTC | CASKIRGRQFF
- | - | TRBJ2-1 | TRBV18 | TGTGCCAGCTCACCCCCGGCAGGTGCCCCCCACAATGAGCAGTTCTTC | CASSPPAGAPHNEQFF
- | - | TRBJ2-7 | TRBV15 | TGTGCCACCAGCAGAGGGGGGACTCTCCACTACGAGCAGTACTTC | CATSRGGTLHYEQYF
- | - | TRBJ2-7 | TRBV27 | TGTGCCAGCCGTAGTGTGGGGAAAGGGGCCGAGCAGTACTTC | CASRSVGKGAEQYF
- | - | TRBJ2-2 | TRBV6-1 | TGTGCCAGCAGTGACCCTGGCGGGGTCAACACCGGGGAGCTGTTTTTT | CASSDPGGVNTGELFF
- | - | TRBJ1-4 | TRBV4-1 | TGCGCCAGCAGCCAAGAGAGCCAAAAACTGTTTTTT | CASSQESQKLFF
- | - | TRBJ2-6 | TRBV5-1 | TGCGCCAGCAGCCTGGGGACCACTGGGGCCAACGTCCTGACTTTC | CASSLGTTGANVLTF
- | TRBD1 | TRBJ1-1 | TRBV7-9 | TGTGCCAGCAGCTTAAAAGGGGGCTTAGTGGTGAACACTGAAGCTTTCTTT | CASSLKGGLVVNTEAFF
- | TRBD1 | TRBJ1-4 | TRBV19 | TGTGCCAGTAGTGGGACAGATAATGAAAAACTGTTTTTT | CASSGTDNEKLFF
- | TRBD2 | TRBJ2-1 | TRBV16 | TGTGCCAGCAGCCAACGCCTAGCGGCATACAATGAGCAGTTCTTC | CASSQRLAAYNEQFF
few | - | TRBJ2-7 | TRBV19 | TGTGCCAGTAGTATAGTAGGAGTCCCCTACGAGCAGTACTTC | CASSIVGVPYEQYF
- | - | TRBJ2-3 | TRBV6-6 | TGTGCCAGCAGTTACTTCTTCGATACGCAGTATTTT | CASSYFFDTQYF
- | TRBD1 | TRBJ1-2 | TRBV5-6 | TGTGCCAGCAGCCGGAGGGGACAGGGGAACTATGGCTACACCTTC | CASSRRGQGNYGYTF
- | TRBD2 | TRBJ2-3 | TRBV18 | TGTGCCAGCTCACCCATAGGAGCGGGAGGGAGCACAGATACGCAGTATTTT | CASSPIGAGGSTDTQYF
- | - | TRBJ1-1 | TRBV28 | TGTGCCAGCAGTTTAGACAGATTGAACACTGAAGCTTTCTTT | CASSLDRLNTEAFF
- | - | TRBJ1-1 | TRBV30 | TGTGCCTGGATCGGGCTCAACACTGAAGCTTTCTTT | CAWIGLNTEAFF
- | TRBD2 | TRBJ2-1 | TRBV7-6 | TGTGCCAGCAGCAGGACTAGCGGGAGGGGTAGGGATGAGCAGTTCTTC | CASSRTSGRGRDEQFF
- | - | TRBJ2-7 | TRBV6-5 | TGTGCCAGCAGTTACTCCGGGGCATCCCCCTACGAGCAGTACTTC | CASSYSGASPYEQYF